This T cell receptor (beta chain) came from a study of control samples from healthy donors and cancer patients. Sequenced by immunoSEQ multiplex PCR; TCRdb stores in-frame clones only, minus some. In the table there are tens of thousands of clones, 92% of which are singletons. Material: PBMCs. This receptor was obtained from a man aged 35 to 55 with colorectal cancer.

The CDR3: CASSQGTGGRQPQHF. The CDR3 DNA reads as TGTGCCAGCAGCCAAGGGACAGGGGGGAGGCAGCCCCAGCATTTT. This chain connects TRBV3-1 (or the pseudogene TRBV3-2) to TRBJ1-5; 10 positions match TRBD1. CDR3 length: 15 residues. After removal of 1 base from V and 7 bases from J, the junction contained 4 bases not matched to a gene. The germline V gene encodes CDR1 LGHDT and CDR2 YNNKEL (reference sequence).